This T cell receptor (beta chain) was retrieved from a study of T cells expressing NK-cell markers. Study-level information: The eight sequenced donors comprised seven who were HCMV-seropositive and one who was seronegative.

TCRdb reprocessed the 5' RACE reads and keeps a single row for each CDR3 protein, giving no DNA. The sample includes about 550,000 distinct CDR3 sequences. Germline CDR1 SGHTA, CDR2 FQGNSA. The CDR3 loop spans 15 amino acids. The source material was blood T cells: a sorted CD56 or NKG2C T cell subset, CD4+ or CD8+ T cells, or bulk PBMC T cells (not recorded which). The clonotype originates from a man in his late teens or twenties in good health. The J gene is TRBJ2-5, the V gene TRBV7-2; lacking DNA, the TRBD1 call made by TCRdb goes unchecked. CDR3 protein: CASSVEDRVRETQYF. Full variable domain (rest looked up from reference TRBV7-2 and TRBJ2-5): GAGVSQSPSNKVTEKGKDVELRCDPISGHTALYWYRQSLGQGLEFLIYFQGNSAPDKSGLPSDRFSAERTGGSVSTLTIQRTQQEDSAVYLCASSVEDRVRETQYFGPGTRLLVL.